The 9 T cell receptor beta chains reported below all come from one sample, sequenced in a study of blood T cell repertoires in COVID-19. Using immunoSEQ multiplex PCR, the repertoire was profiled, and TCRdb retains in-frame clones only, with some absent. In the table there are 95,000 or so clones, more than 70% of which are singletons. Sequenced input: peripheral blood. These TCRs come from a human donor in a cohort sampled during active COVID-19.

The chain employs TRBV6-5 and TRBJ1-6, with 10 bases lining up with TRBD1. Trimming took 5 bases from V and 7 from J; bases not matched to a gene: 2. The germline gives CDR1 MNHEY, CDR2 SVGAGI. The CDR3 contains 14 residues. The CDR3, as DNA: TGTGCCAGCAGTCCGGGACAGGGGAATTCACCCCTCCACTTT. It translates to CASSPGQGNSPLHF.

The CDR3 is CATDGQGQGNEKLFF. In DNA, the CDR3 is TGTGCCACCGATGGCCAGGGACAGGGGAATGAAAAACTGTTTTTT. The chain employs TRBV5-4 and TRBJ1-4; 10 nucleotides agree with TRBD1. Trimming cost V 9 bases and J 5 bases; bases outside gene matches: 10. Per germline, CDR1 SGHNT and CDR2 YYREEE (reference sequence). The CDR3 is 15 residues long.

This rearrangement joins TRBV6-5 to TRBJ2-2, with a tentative D call TRBD2 (6 bases). V lost 6 bases to trimming and J lost 4 bases, with 9 bases between them. The germline CDR1 and CDR2 sequences are MNHEY and SVGAGI. This CDR3 spans 13 amino acids. This CDR3 reads CASREGATGELFF. The CDR3 region has the DNA TGTGCCAGCAGGGAGGGCGCCACCGGGGAGCTGTTTTTT.

The chain joins TRBV6-6 to TRBJ1-5; TRBD1 matches 7 bases. The CDR3 totals 14 residues. The V gene's germline CDR1 is MNHNY and CDR2 SVGAGI (reference sequence). Trimming took 5 bases from V and 4 from J; bases not matched to a gene: 5. CDR3 nucleotide sequence: TGTGCCAGCAGTCTCGACAGGGATAATCAGCCCCAGCATTTT. Translating it yields CASSLDRDNQPQHF.

The chain is built from TRBV9 and TRBJ2-1, with D possibly TRBD2 on 6 matching bases. CDR1 SGDLS and CDR2 YYNGEE come from the germline V gene. This CDR3 region has 16 residues. The V end was cut by 0 bases, the J end by 2 bases, with 12 bases between. The CDR3 here is CASSVGGTGTYNEQFF. The DNA for the CDR3 is TGTGCCAGCAGCGTAGGTGGGACTGGTACCTACAATGAGCAGTTCTTC.

The chain combines TRBV19 with TRBJ2-6; D gene uncertain. V was shortened by 7 bases and J by 0 bases, with 7 bases between the two germline ends. Germline V gene data show CDR1 as LNHDA and CDR2 as SQIVND (reference sequence). The CDR3 is 14 residues long. CDR3 coding DNA: TGTGCCAGTACCAGATCCTCTGGGGCCAACGTCCTGACTTTC. Its translation: CASTRSSGANVLTF.

The V call is TRBV9, the J call TRBJ2-7, with 7 bases that match TRBD1. In germline, CDR1 is SGDLS, CDR2 YYNGEE. The CDR3 runs 14 residues. The trim removed 0 bases at V and 2 bases at J, leaving 2 bases unmatched. The CDR3 protein is CASSVATGTYEQYF. The CDR3 nucleotides read TGTGCCAGCAGCGTAGCGACAGGGACCTACGAGCAGTACTTC.

The chain has TRBV5-5 and TRBJ1-5; D might be TRBD1 (6 bases). Germline-derived CDR1 and CDR2 are SGHKS and YYEKEE (reference sequence). The V end was cut by 1 base, the J end by 6 bases, with 14 bases between. The CDR3 totals 15 residues. CDR3 sequence: CASSLRGGSVQPQHF. The CDR3 bases are TGTGCCAGCAGCTTGAGGGGGGGTTCGGTTCAGCCCCAGCATTTT.

The chain links TRBV6-5 to TRBJ2-3; D is perhaps TRBD1 (5 bases). Trimming stripped 5 bases from V and 0 bases from J, with 9 bases between. CDR1 and CDR2 from the germline V gene are MNHEY and SVGAGI. CDR3 length: 14 residues. CDR3 protein: CASSRTLSTDTQYF. CDR3 coding DNA: TGTGCCAGCAGTCGGACACTGAGCACAGATACGCAGTATTTT.